The T cell receptor beta chain described here comes from a study of cytomegalovirus exposure and HLA in healthy donors. Findings and caveats of the study: TRBV6-2, TRBV6-3 and some other V segments were excluded as indistinguishable. Sequencing depth roughly uniform across donors was assumed in presence/absence analyses.

Germline-derived CDR1 and CDR2 are SEHNR and FQNEAQ (reference sequence). The CDR3 loop spans 14 amino acids. J lost 1 base, V lost 4 bases, and 2 bases had no gene match. Note on this clone: Its antigen is as yet unknown.

The primer mix had 60 Vbeta and 13 Jbeta primers. Generated by immunoSEQ multiplex PCR, the TCRdb table keeps only in-frame clones and is missing some. Of under 200,000 clones in the sample, approximately 76% were seen once. The V and J genes are TRBV7-9 and TRBJ1-1, with 8 positions matching TRBD1. Material for sequencing was PBMCs. The receptor comes from a man in his 60s in good health and CMV-seronegative. CDR3 in amino acids: CASSSGQGNTEAFF. As DNA, the CDR3 is TGTGCCAGCAGCTCCGGACAGGGGAACACTGAAGCTTTCTTT.